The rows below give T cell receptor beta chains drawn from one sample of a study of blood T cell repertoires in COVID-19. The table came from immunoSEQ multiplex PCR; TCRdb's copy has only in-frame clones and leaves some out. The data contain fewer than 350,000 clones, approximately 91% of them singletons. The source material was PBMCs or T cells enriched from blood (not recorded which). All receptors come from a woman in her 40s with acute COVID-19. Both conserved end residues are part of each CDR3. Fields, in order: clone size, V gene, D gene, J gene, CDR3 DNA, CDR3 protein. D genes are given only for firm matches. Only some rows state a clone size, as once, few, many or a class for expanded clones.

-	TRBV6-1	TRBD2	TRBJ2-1	TGTGCCAGCAGTGAAATCCGGCACCTCGGGACTAGCGGGAGGGCCGGGAATGAGCAGTTCTTC	CASSEIRHLGTSGRAGNEQFF
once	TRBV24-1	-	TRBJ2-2	TGTGCCACCAGTGCCGGACTCAACACCGGGGAGCTGTTTTTT	CATSAGLNTGELFF
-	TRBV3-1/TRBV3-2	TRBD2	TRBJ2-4	TGTGCCAGCAGCCAGGGGACTAGCGGGGTTAAAAACATTCAGTACTTC	CASSQGTSGVKNIQYF
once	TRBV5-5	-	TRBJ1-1	TGTGCCAGCAGCTTAAGAGGTTCCACTGAAGCTTTCTTT	CASSLRGSTEAFF
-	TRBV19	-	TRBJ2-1	TGTGCCAGTATGGAGGGTCACGAGCAGTTCTTC	CASMEGHEQFF
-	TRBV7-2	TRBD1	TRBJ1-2	TGTGCCAGCAGCTTCGCGACAGGGAATGGCTACACCTTC	CASSFATGNGYTF
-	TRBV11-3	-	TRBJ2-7	TGTGCCAGCAGCTCAAGCATCGAGCAGTACTTC	CASSSSIEQYF
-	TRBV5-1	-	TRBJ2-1	TGCGCCAGCAGCCTACTTGCCTACAATGAGCAGTTCTTC	CASSLLAYNEQFF
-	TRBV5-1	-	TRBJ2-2	TGCGCCAGCAGCTTGGTTGGGGGGAGCACCGGGGAGCTGTTTTTT	CASSLVGGSTGELFF
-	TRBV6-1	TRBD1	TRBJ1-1	TGTGCCAGCAGTGAACAGGGGGGATACACTGAAGCTTTCTTT	CASSEQGGYTEAFF
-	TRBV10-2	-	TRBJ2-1	TGCGCCAGCAGGGAAGGAGGGCGTAATGAGCAGTTCTTC	CASREGGRNEQFF
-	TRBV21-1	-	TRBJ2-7	TGTGCCAGCAGCAAATTCGGGACAGAGTACTACGAGCAGTACTTC	CASSKFGTEYYEQYF
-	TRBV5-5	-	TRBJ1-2	TGTGCCAGCGCAATCCGGGAGGCACTTTATGGCTACACCTTC	CASAIREALYGYTF
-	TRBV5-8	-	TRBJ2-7	TGTGCCAGCAGCTTTGACAGGACCTACGAGCAGTACTTC	CASSFDRTYEQYF
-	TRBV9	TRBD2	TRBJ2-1	TGTGCCAGCAGCTCGCGACTAGCGGGGTACAATGAGCAGTTCTTC	CASSSRLAGYNEQFF
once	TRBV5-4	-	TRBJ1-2	TGTGCCAGCAGCCACCTCGCGGAGAGAAACTATGGCTACACCTTC	CASSHLAERNYGYTF
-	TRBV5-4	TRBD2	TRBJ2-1	TGTGCCAGCAGCTTGGGAGGGGCTAGCGGGTACAATGAGCAGTTCTTC	CASSLGGASGYNEQFF
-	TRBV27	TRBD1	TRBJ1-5	TGTGCCAGCAGTCCTACATGGGACAGGCTGTATAGCAATCAGCCCCAGCATTTT	CASSPTWDRLYSNQPQHF
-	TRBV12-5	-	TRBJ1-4	TGTGCTAGTGGTTTCCTGCTACAGGGAAGGGATAGCGAAAAACTGTTTTTT	CASGFLLQGRDSEKLFF
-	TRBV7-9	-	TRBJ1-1	TGTGCCAGCAGCTACAGGAACAAGAACACTGAAGCTTTCTTT	CASSYRNKNTEAFF
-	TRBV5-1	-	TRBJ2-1	TGCGCCAGCAGCCCCCCCGACGGGTCCTACAATGAGCAGTTCTTC	CASSPPDGSYNEQFF
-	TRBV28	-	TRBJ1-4	TGTGCCAGCAGTTTAACTGCAACTAATGAAAAACTGTTTTTT	CASSLTATNEKLFF
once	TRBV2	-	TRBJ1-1	TGTGCCAGCTCAGCGCCATCTAAGAACACTGAAGCTTTCTTT	CASSAPSKNTEAFF
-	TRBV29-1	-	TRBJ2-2	TGCAGCGTTGTACAGGGAATGGACGGGGAGCTGTTTTTT	CSVVQGMDGELFF
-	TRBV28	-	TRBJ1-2	TGTGCCAGCAGCCCACTTAGGAGGGACTATGGCTACACCTTC	CASSPLRRDYGYTF
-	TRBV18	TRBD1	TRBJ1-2	TGTGCCAGCTCACCAGGGACAGGGTATGCCCCTGGCTACACCTTC	CASSPGTGYAPGYTF
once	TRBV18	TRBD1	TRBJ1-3	TGTGCCAGCTCATCGGGACAGATCTCTGGAAACACCATATATTTT	CASSSGQISGNTIYF
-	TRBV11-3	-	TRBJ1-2	TGTGCCAGCAGCTTATCCGGGAATGGCTACACCTTC	CASSLSGNGYTF
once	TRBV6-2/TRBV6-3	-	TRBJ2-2	TGTGCCAGCAGTTACCAGGTGACCACCGGGGAGCTGTTTTTT	CASSYQVTTGELFF
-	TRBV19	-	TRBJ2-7	TGTGCCAGTAGTGTATACAGGGATCTCGAGCAGTACTTC	CASSVYRDLEQYF
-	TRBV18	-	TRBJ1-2	TGTGCCAGCTCACCAGGCAGGGCTTATGGCTACACCTTC	CASSPGRAYGYTF
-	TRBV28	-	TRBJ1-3	TGTGCCAGCAGTCCCTCGGGGGGGCCAGGAAACACCATATATTTT	CASSPSGGPGNTIYF
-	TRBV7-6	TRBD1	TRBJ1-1	TGTGCCAGCAGCCTAAGAGGGGGACAGGGGGCGTCTGAAGCTTTCTTT	CASSLRGGQGASEAFF
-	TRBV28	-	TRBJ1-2	TGTGCCAGCAGTTTATCTTATGTATCGGGGTTCTACACCTTC	CASSLSYVSGFYTF
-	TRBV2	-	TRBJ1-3	TGTGCCAGCAGTGAAGCCTTCCGTGGGAGCTCTGGAAACACCATATATTTT	CASSEAFRGSSGNTIYF
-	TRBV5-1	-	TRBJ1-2	TGCGCCAGCAGCTTGGGGTCAAGAGATGGCTACACCTTC	CASSLGSRDGYTF
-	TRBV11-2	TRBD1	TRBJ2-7	TGTGCCAGCAGCTTCGGGACAGGGGTTATCTACGAGCAGTACTTC	CASSFGTGVIYEQYF
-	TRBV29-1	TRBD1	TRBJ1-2	TGCAGCGTTGAAGATTGGTCAGGGGGCTATGGCTACACCTTC	CSVEDWSGGYGYTF
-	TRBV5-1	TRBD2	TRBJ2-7	TGCGCCAGCAGCTTTACTAGCGCCGCCTACGAGCAGTACTTC	CASSFTSAAYEQYF
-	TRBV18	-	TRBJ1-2	TGTGCCAGCTCACCAAGTACAGGGAGAGAGGGCTACACCTTC	CASSPSTGREGYTF
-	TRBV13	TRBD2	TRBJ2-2	TGTGCCAGCAGTCCCGGGGGACTAGCGGGAAATACCGGGGAGCTGTTTTTT	CASSPGGLAGNTGELFF
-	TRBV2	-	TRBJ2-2	TGTGCCAGCAGCCCCGACAGACCGAACACCGGGGAGCTGTTTTTT	CASSPDRPNTGELFF